Following are 7 T cell receptor beta chains from one sample sequenced in a study of OX40 agonist ivuxolimab in advanced cancers. The library was made by the immunoSEQ multiplex PCR assay. TCRdb took this table from immuneACCESS and kept in-frame rearrangements with V and J called. Such tables lack part of the clones; where checked against another copy, unresolved V genes explain under half of the gap, and the rest is unexplained. The sample includes around 10,000 clones, with over 60% observed a single time. The ten largest account for about a fifth of the sample. Sequenced material: CD4+ or CD8+ T cells sorted from blood, taken in a trial of the OX40 agonist ivuxolimab. These receptors were collected from an adult with an advanced solid tumor such as melanoma, head and neck, liver or kidney cancer.

This clone was seen just once. V is TRBV14 and J is TRBJ2-4; D is undetermined. Trimming left V 2 bases short and J 1 base short, with 6 bases between. Germline V gene sequence: CDR1 SGHDN, CDR2 FVKESK. The CDR3 consists of 14 residues. CDR3 loop: CASSQRLAKNIQYF. DNA for the CDR3: TGTGCCAGCAGCCAACGCCTGGCCAAAAACATTCAGTACTTC.

J is TRBJ1-1 and V is TRBV9, with 7 bases that match TRBD1. This CDR3 region has 15 residues. Germline CDR1 and CDR2: SGDLS and YYNGEE. V trimming: 4 bases; J trimming: 0 bases; junction bases outside the gene matches: 6. CDR3 protein: CASSQGTVMNTEAFF. In nucleotides, the CDR3 is TGTGCCAGCAGCCAAGGGACAGTCATGAACACTGAAGCTTTCTTT.

The CDR3 spells CAISESNIATGELFF. The CDR3 nucleotides read TGTGCCATCAGTGAGTCGAACATCGCCACCGGGGAGCTGTTTTTT. This chain uses TRBV10-3 with TRBJ2-2; D is uncertain. Germline CDR1 is ENHRY and CDR2 is SYGVKD. This CDR3 has 15 amino acids. Trimming stripped 0 bases from V and 4 bases from J, with 9 bases between.

V gene TRBV5-6 combines with J gene TRBJ2-5; 7 nucleotides align to TRBD1. Germline V gives CDR1 SGHDT, CDR2 YYEEEE. The CDR3 loop spans 12 amino acids. J lost 9 bases, V lost 2 bases, and 4 bases had no gene match. This CDR3 reads CASSFSQGAQYF. The CDR3 nucleotides are TGTGCCAGCAGCTTCAGTCAGGGGGCCCAGTACTTC.

The rearrangement joins TRBV28 to TRBJ2-1; 9 positions match TRBD2. Germline CDR1 MDHEN, CDR2 SYDVKM. Unmatched junction bases numbered 6, after V lost 2 bases and J lost 7 bases. The CDR3 runs 15 residues. CDR3 loop: CASSLSSGGGNEQFF. In DNA, the CDR3 is TGTGCCAGCAGTTTAAGTAGCGGGGGTGGGAATGAGCAGTTCTTC.

The rearrangement uses TRBV7-2 and TRBJ2-7; tentatively, D is TRBD1 (5 bases). CDR1 is SGHTA, CDR2 FQGNSA, per germline. V was trimmed by 3 bases and J by 4 bases, leaving 7 bases between them. There are 12 residues in the CDR3. The CDR3 sequence is CASSFDRYEQYF. CDR3 nucleotide sequence: TGTGCCAGCAGCTTTGACAGATACGAGCAGTACTTC.

The V gene is TRBV2, the J gene TRBJ2-2; unclear D gene. The CDR3 consists of 14 residues. Germline V lookup: CDR1 SNHLY, CDR2 FYNNEI. V lost 3 bases and J 3 bases, leaving 8 bases between the germline ends. CDR3 sequence: CASSDPWDTGELFF. In DNA, the CDR3 is TGTGCCAGCAGTGATCCTTGGGACACCGGGGAGCTGTTTTTT.